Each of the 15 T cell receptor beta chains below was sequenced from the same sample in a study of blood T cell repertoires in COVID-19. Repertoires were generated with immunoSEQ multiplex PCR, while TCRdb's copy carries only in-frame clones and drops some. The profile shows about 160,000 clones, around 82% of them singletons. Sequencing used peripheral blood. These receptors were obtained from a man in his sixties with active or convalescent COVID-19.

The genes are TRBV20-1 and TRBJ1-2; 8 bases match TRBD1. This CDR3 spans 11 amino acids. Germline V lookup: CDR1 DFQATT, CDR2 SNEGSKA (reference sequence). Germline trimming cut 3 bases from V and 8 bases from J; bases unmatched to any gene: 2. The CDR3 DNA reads TGCAGTGCTAGGGACAGGGTAGGCTACACCTTC. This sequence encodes CSARDRVGYTF.

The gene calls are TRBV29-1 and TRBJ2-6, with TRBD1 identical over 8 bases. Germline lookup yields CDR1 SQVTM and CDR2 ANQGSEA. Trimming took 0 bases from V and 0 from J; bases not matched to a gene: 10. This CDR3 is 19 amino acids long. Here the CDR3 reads CSVEDRGTGKSSGANVLTF. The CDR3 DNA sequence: TGCAGCGTTGAAGATAGGGGGACAGGTAAATCCTCTGGGGCCAACGTCCTGACTTTC. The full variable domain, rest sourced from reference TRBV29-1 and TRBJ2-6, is SAVISQKPSRDICQRGTSLTIQCQVDSQVTMMFWYRQQPGQSLTLIATANQGSEATYESGFVIDKFPISRPNLTFSTLTVSNMSPEDSSIYLCSVEDRGTGKSSGANVLTFGAGSRLTVL.

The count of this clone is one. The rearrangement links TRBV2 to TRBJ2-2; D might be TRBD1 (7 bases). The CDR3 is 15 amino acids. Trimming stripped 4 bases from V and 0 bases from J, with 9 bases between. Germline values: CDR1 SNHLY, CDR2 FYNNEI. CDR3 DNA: TGTGCCAGCAGTGGCGGGACAGCGAACACCGGGGAGCTGTTTTTT. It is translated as CASSGGTANTGELFF.

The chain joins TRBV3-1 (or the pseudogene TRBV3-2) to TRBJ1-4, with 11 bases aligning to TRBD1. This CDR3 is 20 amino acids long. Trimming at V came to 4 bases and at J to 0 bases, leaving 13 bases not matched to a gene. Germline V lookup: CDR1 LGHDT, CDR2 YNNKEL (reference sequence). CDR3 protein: CASSPSQGQGEYATNEKLFF. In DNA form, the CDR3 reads TGTGCCAGCAGCCCAAGTCAGGGACAGGGGGAATACGCAACTAATGAAAAACTGTTTTTT.

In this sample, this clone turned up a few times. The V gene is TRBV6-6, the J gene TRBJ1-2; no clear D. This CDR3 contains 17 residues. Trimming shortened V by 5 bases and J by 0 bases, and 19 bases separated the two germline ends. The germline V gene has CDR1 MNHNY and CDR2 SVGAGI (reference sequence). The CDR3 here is CASSRPYSRQANYGYTF. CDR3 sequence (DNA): TGTGCCAGCAGTCGCCCGTACAGTCGGCAAGCTAACTATGGCTACACCTTC.

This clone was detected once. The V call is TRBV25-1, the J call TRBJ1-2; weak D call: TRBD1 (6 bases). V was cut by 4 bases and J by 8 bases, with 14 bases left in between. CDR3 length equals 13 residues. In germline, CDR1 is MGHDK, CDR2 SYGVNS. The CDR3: CASSATGMRGYTF. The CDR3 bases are TGTGCCAGCAGTGCTACAGGGATGCGGGGCTACACCTTC.

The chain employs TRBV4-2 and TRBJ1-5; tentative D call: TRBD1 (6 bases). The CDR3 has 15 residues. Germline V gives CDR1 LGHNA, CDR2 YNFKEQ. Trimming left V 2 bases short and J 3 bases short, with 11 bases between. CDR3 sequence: CASSQTGTLNQPQHF. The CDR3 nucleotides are TGTGCCAGCAGCCAAACTGGGACACTCAATCAGCCCCAGCATTTT.

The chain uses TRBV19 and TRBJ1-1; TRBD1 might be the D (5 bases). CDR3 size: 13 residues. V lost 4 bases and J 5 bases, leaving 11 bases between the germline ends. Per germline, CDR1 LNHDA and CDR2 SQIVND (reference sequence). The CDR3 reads CASSSVGGTEAFF. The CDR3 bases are TGTGCCAGTAGTAGCGTCGGGGGGACTGAAGCTTTCTTT. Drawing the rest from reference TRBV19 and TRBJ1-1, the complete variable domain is DGGITQSPKYLFRKEGQNVTLSCEQNLNHDAMYWYRQDPGQGLRLIYYSQIVNDFQKGDIAEGYSVSREKKESFPLTVTSAQKNPTAFYLCASSSVGGTEAFFGQGTRLTVV.

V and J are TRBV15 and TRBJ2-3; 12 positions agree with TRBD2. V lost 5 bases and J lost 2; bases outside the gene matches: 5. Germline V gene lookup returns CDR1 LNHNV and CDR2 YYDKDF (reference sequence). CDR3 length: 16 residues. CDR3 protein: CATSRRTSGATDTQYF. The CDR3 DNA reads TGTGCCACCAGCCGTAGGACTAGCGGGGCCACAGATACGCAGTATTTT.

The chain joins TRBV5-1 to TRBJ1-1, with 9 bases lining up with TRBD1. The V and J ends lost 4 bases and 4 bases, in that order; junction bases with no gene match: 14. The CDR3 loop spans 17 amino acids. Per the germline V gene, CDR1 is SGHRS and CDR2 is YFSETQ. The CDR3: CASSAPRDRVRGTEAFF. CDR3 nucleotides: TGCGCCAGCAGCGCCCCCCGGGACAGGGTTCGGGGCACTGAAGCTTTCTTT.

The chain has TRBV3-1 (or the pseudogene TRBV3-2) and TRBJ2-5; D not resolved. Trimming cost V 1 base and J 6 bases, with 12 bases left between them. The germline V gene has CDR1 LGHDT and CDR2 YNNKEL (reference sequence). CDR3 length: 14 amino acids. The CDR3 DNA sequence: TGTGCCAGCAGCCAAGGGCTCCGCTCGCAGACCCAGTACTTC. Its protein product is CASSQGLRSQTQYF.

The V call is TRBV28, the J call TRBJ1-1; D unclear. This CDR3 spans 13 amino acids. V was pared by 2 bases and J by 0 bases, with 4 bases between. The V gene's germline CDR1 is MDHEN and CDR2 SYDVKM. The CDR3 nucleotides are TGTGCCAGCAGTTTAAACATGAACACTGAAGCTTTCTTT. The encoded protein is CASSLNMNTEAFF.

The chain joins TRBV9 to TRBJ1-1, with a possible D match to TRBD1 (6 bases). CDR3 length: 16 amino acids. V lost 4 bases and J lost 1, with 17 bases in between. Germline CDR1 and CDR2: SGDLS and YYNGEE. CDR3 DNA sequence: TGTGCCAGCAGCCCCATGGCGGGGGGGCCGAACACTGAAGCTTTCTTT. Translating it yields CASSPMAGGPNTEAFF.

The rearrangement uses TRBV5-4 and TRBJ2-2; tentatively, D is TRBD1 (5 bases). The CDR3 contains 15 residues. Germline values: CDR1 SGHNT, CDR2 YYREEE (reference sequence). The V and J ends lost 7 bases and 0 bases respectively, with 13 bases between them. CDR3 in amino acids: CASRSRTSNTGELFF. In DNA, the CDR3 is TGTGCCAGCCGAAGCCGGACATCGAACACCGGGGAGCTGTTTTTT.

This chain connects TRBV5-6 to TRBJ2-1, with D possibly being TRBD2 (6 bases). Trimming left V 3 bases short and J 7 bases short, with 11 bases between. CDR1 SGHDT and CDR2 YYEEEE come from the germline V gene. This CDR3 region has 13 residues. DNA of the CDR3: TGTGCCAGCAGCTCGGGGACTGTTAATGAGCAGTTCTTC. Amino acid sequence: CASSSGTVNEQFF.